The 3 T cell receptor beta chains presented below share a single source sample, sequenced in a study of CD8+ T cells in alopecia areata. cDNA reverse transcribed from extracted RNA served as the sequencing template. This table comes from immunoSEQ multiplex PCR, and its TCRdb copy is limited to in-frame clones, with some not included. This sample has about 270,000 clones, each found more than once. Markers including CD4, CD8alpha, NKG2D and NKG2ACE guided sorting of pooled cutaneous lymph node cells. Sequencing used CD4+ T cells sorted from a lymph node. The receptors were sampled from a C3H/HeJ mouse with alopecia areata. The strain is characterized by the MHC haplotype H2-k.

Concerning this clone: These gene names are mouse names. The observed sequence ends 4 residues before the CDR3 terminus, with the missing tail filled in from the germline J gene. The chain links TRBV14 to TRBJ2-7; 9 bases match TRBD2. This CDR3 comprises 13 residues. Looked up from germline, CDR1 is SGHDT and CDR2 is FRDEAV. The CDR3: CASSLTGGHEQYF. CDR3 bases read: TGTGCCAGCAGTTTGACTGGGGGACAT.

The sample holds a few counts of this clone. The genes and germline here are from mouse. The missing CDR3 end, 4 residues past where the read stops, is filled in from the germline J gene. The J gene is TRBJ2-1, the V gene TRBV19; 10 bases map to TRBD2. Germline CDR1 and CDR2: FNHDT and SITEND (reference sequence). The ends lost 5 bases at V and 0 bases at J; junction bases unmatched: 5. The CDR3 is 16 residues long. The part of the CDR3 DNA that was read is TGTGCCAGCAGCAAGACTGGGGGGAATAACTATGCT. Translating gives CASSKTGGNNYA. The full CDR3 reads CASSKTGGNNYAEQFF.

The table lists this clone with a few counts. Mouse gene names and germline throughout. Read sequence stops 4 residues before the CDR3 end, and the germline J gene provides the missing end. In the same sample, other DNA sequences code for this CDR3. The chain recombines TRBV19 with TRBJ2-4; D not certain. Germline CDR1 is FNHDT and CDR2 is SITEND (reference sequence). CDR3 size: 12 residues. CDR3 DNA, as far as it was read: TGTGCCAGCAGTATTAACAAAAAC. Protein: CASSINKN. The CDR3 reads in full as CASSINKNTLYF.